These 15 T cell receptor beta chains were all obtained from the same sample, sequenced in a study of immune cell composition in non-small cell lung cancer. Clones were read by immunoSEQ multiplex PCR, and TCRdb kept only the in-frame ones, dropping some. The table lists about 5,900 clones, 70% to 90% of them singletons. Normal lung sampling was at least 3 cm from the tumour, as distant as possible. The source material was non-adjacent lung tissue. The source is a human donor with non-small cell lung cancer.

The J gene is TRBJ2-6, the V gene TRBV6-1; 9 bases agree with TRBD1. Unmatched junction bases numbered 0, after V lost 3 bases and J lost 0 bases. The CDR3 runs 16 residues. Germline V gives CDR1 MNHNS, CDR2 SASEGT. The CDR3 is CASSETGGSGANVLTF. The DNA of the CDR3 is TGTGCCAGCAGTGAGACAGGGGGCTCTGGGGCCAACGTCCTGACTTTC.

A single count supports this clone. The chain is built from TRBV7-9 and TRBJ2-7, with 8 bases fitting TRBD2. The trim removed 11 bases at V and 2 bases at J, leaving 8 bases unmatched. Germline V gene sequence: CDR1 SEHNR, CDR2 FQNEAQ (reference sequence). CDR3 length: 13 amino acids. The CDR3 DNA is TGTGCCTGGACGGGAGGGACCCCCTACGAGCAGTACTTC. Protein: CAWTGGTPYEQYF.

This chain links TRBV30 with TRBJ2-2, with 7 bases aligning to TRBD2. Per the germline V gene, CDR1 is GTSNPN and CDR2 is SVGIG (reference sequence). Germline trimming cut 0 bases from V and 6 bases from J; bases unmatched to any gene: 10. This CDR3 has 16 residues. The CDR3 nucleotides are TGTGCCTGGAGTGTGGGGGGGGTGGTAGGCGCCGGGGAGCTGTTTTTT. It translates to CAWSVGGVVGAGELFF.

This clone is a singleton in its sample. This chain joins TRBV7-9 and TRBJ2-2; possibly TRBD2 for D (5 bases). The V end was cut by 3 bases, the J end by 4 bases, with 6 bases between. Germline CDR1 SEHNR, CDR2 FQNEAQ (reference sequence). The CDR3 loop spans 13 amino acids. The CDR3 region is CASSFTSTGELFF. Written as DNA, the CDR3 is TGTGCCAGCAGCTTCACTAGCACCGGGGAGCTGTTTTTT.

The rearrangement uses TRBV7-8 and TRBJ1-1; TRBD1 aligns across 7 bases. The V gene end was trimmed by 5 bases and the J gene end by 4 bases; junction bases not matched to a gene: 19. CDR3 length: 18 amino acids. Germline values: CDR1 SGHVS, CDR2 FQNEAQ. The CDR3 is CASSPSSKRDSVFTEAFF. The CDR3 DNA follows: TGTGCCAGCAGCCCTTCATCTAAAAGGGACAGCGTCTTCACTGAAGCTTTCTTT. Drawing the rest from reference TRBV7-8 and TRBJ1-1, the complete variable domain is GAGVSQSPRYKVAKRGQDVALRCDPISGHVSLFWYQQALGQGPEFLTYFQNEAQLDKSGLPSDRFFAERPEGSVSTLKIQRTQQEDSAVYLCASSPSSKRDSVFTEAFFGQGTRLTVV.

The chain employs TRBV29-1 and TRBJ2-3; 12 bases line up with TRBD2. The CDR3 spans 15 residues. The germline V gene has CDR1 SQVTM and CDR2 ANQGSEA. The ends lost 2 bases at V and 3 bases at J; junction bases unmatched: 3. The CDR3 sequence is CSVESLAGGTDTQYF. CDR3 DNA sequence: TGCAGCGTTGAATCCCTAGCGGGAGGGACAGATACGCAGTATTTT.

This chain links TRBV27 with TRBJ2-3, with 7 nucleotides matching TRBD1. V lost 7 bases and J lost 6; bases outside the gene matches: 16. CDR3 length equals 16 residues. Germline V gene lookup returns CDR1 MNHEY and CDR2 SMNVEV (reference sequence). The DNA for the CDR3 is TGTGCCAGCACCAAATCCGACAGGGCCAGCCCCGATACGCAGTATTTT. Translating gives CASTKSDRASPDTQYF.

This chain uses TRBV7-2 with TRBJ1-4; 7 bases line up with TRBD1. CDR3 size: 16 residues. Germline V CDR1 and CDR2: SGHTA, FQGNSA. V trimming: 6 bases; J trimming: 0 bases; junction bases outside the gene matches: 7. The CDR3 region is CASRGGQGATNEKLFF. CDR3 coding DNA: TGTGCCAGCAGGGGCGGGCAGGGGGCAACTAATGAAAAACTGTTTTTT.

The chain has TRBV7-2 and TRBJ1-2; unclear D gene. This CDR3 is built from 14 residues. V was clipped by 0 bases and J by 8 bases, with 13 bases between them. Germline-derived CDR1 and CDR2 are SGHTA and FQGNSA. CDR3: CASSLARPEEGYTF. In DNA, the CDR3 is TGTGCCAGCAGCTTAGCGCGGCCCGAAGAAGGCTACACCTTC.

The CDR3 spells CASSLTGFGNEQFF. The CDR3 region has the DNA TGTGCCAGCAGCTTGACAGGGTTCGGCAATGAGCAGTTCTTC. This chain joins TRBV7-6 and TRBJ2-1; 7 nucleotides agree with TRBD1. CDR3 length: 14 residues. Looked up from germline, CDR1 is SGHVS and CDR2 is FNYEAQ. V lost 3 bases to trimming and J lost 6 bases; unmatched junction nucleotides: 5.

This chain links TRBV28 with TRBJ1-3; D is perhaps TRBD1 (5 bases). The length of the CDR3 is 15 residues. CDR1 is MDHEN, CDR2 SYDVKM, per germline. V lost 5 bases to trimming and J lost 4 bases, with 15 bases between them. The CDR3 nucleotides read TGTGCCAGCAGTACGGGCACCGGGGGAGGAAACACCATATATTTT. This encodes CASSTGTGGGNTIYF.

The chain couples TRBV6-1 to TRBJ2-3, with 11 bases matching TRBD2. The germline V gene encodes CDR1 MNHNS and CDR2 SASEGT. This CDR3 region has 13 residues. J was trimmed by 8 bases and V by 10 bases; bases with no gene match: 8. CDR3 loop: CATTILAGGTQYF. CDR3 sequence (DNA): TGTGCCACTACTATTCTAGCGGGAGGTACGCAGTATTTT.

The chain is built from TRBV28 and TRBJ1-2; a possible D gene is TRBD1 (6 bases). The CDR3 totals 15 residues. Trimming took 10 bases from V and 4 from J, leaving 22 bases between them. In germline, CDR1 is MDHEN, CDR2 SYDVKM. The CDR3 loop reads CATHQRGGPGYGYTF. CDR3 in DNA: TGTGCCACCCACCAGAGGGGGGGTCCGGGCTATGGCTACACCTTC.

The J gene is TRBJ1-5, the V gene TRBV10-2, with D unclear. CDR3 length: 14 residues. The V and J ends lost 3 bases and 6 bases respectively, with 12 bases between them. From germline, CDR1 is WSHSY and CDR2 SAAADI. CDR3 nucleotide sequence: TGCGCCAGCAGTGAATCTTCCCAGCGTCAGCCCCAGCATTTT. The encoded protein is CASSESSQRQPQHF.

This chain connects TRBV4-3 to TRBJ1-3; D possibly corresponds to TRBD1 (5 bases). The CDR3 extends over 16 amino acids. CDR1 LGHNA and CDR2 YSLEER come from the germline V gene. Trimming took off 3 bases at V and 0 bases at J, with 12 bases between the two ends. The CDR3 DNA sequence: TGCGCCAGCAGCCAGGGGGGGTCGAGCTCTGGAAACACCATATATTTT. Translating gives CASSQGGSSSGNTIYF.